This TCR beta chain came from a study of Graves' ophthalmopathy and Graves' hyperthyroidism. The overall study: Peripheral blood sampling occurred at initial diagnosis, before any treatment.

The authors amplified TCR beta CDR3 regions, and they did so from RNA transcripts for repertoire sequencing. An opening RT-PCR round employed HTBI primers and preceded a second-round multiplex PCR. TCRdb reprocessed the multiplex PCR reads with MiXCR, giving one entry per CDR3 protein. Of 300,000 to 500,000 distinct CDR3 sequences in the sample, roughly 14% were seen once. This clonotype was observed at least ten times. V was trimmed by 4 bases and J by 0 bases, leaving 13 bases between them. Germline V gene data show CDR1 as SNHLY and CDR2 as FYNNEI. The CDR3 is 16 amino acids. Hyperthyroidism patients were newly diagnosed, under 2 months' duration, aged 18 to 65. It was on clinical symptoms, serum thyroxine, TRAb, thyroid ultrasound and orbital computed tomography that diagnosis relied. It was from more than 9 ml of fresh peripheral blood that the PBMCs came.

The chain links TRBV2 to TRBJ1-5, with a tentative D call TRBD1 (6 bases). What was sequenced was peripheral blood. This TCR was sampled from a young woman with stable Graves' hyperthyroidism. CDR3 DNA: TGTGCCAGCAGTGCCCTGACAGGTAATAGCAATCAGCCCCAGCATTTT. Translation gives CASSALTGNSNQPQHF.